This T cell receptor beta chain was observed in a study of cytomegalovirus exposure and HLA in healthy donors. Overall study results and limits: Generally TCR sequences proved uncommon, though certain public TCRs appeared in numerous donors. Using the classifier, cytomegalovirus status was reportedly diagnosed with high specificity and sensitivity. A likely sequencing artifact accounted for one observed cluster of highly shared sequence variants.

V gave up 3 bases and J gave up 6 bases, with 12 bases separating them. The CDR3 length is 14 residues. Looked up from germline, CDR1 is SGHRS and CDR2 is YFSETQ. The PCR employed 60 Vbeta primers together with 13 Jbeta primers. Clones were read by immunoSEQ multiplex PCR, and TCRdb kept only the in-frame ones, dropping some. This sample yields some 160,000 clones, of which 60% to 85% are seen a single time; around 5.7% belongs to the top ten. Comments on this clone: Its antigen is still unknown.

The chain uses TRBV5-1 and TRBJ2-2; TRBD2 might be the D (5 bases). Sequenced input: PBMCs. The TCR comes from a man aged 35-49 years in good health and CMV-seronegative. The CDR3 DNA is TGCGCCAGCAGCTGGGTTGGAGCGGCCGGGGAGCTGTTTTTT. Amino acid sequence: CASSWVGAAGELFF. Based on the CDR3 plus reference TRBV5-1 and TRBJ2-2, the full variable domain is KAGVTQTPRYLIKTRGQQVTLSCSPISGHRSVSWYQQTPGQGLQFLFEYFSETQRNKGNFPGRFSGRQFSNSRSEMNVSTLELGDSALYLCASSWVGAAGELFFGEGSRLTVL.